What follows are 31 T cell receptor beta chains derived from one specimen sequenced in a study of blood T cells in healthy people across ages. With a J-beta primer mix and a sample-barcoded 5' primer, a second PCR ran about 7 to 12 cycles. TCRdb processed the 5' RACE reads anew with MiXCR; each CDR3 protein has one entry. There are about 570,000 distinct CDR3 sequences in the sample; 25% to 30% occur only once, and 15% to 20% lies in the top ten. The sample taken for sequencing was blood. These receptors were obtained from an older woman in good health.

The chain combines TRBV2 with TRBJ2-3; the D gene is possibly TRBD2 (7 bases). The CDR3 is made up of 14 amino acids. Germline assignment: CDR1 SNHLY and CDR2 FYNNEI. The V end lost 8 bases, the J end lost 7 bases, and 19 bases lay between the germline ends. CDR3 region: CASGRGGATHTQYF. The CDR3 DNA is TGTGCCAGCGGTAGGGGGGGCGCGACACATACGCAGTATTTT.

The V call is TRBV6-5, the J call TRBJ2-7; 7 nucleotides match TRBD2. The J segment lost 2 bases and the V segment lost 2 bases, leaving 3 bases of the junction unmatched. CDR1 MNHEY and CDR2 SVGAGI come from the germline V gene. The CDR3 has 14 amino acids. CDR3 DNA sequence: TGTGCCAGCAGTTACATGCGGGAGACCTACGAGCAGTACTTC. The encoded protein is CASSYMRETYEQYF.

The chain couples TRBV20-1 to TRBJ2-2, with 8 bases that match TRBD2. Germline V CDR1 and CDR2: DFQATT, SNEGSKA (reference sequence). The CDR3 is 13 residues long. V shed 5 bases, J shed 5 bases, and the junction held 4 bases outside the gene matches. The CDR3 is CSARGGNTGELFF. The CDR3, as DNA: TGCAGTGCTCGGGGGGGAAATACCGGGGAGCTGTTTTTT.

The J gene is TRBJ2-1, the V gene TRBV7-2; 9 bases line up with TRBD2. This CDR3 region has 16 residues. The germline V gene encodes CDR1 SGHTA and CDR2 FQGNSA. Losses at the gene ends were 5 bases for V and 4 bases for J; bases not matched to a gene: 9. CDR3 DNA: TGTGCCAGCAGCCTTCACGGCGGGGGGGCGTACAATGAGCAGTTCTTC. This gives the protein CASSLHGGGAYNEQFF.

The V call is TRBV7-2, the J call TRBJ1-3, with 7 nucleotides matching TRBD1. V was clipped by 1 base and J by 4 bases; unmatched bases: 4. The CDR3 consists of 15 residues. Looked up from germline, CDR1 is SGHTA and CDR2 is FQGNSA. The CDR3 region is CASSLVGGGGNTIYF. The CDR3 DNA reads TGTGCCAGCAGCTTAGTCGGAGGGGGCGGAAACACCATATATTTT.

This clonotype was counted between two and nine times. This chain joins TRBV24-1 and TRBJ2-1, with D possibly being TRBD2 (6 bases). Trimming took 0 bases from V and 6 from J, leaving 8 bases between them. Germline CDR1 is KGHDR and CDR2 is SFDVKD. This CDR3 comprises 14 residues. The CDR3 here is CATSDLTSFNEQFF. DNA of the CDR3: TGTGCCACCAGTGATTTGACTAGCTTCAATGAGCAGTTCTTC.

The chain recombines TRBV4-1 with TRBJ1-4; TRBD1 is a possible D gene (5 bases). This CDR3 spans 15 amino acids. CDR1 and CDR2 from the germline V gene are MGHRA and YSYEKL. V was clipped by 3 bases and J by 7 bases, with 15 bases between them. The CDR3 sequence: CASSHRDGGGEKLFF. The CDR3 DNA is TGCGCCAGCAGCCACCGGGACGGTGGGGGTGAAAAACTGTTTTTT.

This clonotype has a single count. The rearrangement uses TRBV7-9 and TRBJ1-1; D not certain. The germline CDR1 and CDR2 sequences are SEHNR and FQNEAQ (reference sequence). V was trimmed by 7 bases and J by 4 bases, leaving 13 bases between them. CDR3 length: 13 amino acids. CDR3 in amino acids: CASTNPHTTEAFF. DNA of the CDR3: TGTGCCAGCACTAACCCACACACCACTGAAGCTTTCTTT.

The chain is built from TRBV7-2 and TRBJ1-2; tentative D call: TRBD1 (5 bases). CDR3 length: 16 residues. V was clipped by 4 bases and J by 8 bases, with 23 bases between them. Germline V gene data show CDR1 as SGHTA and CDR2 as FQGNSA. CDR3 region: CASSSGQGSPWGGYTF. In nucleotides, the CDR3 is TGTGCCAGCAGCTCAGGGCAGGGCAGCCCTTGGGGGGGCTACACCTTC.

The chain combines TRBV6-5 with TRBJ2-5; possibly TRBD1 for D (6 bases). The germline gives CDR1 MNHEY, CDR2 SVGAGI. V was pared by 10 bases and J by 11 bases, with 23 bases between. This CDR3 has 13 amino acids. The CDR3 coding sequence is TGTGCCACCACAAAAGGGACAAGGTATGAGCAGTACTTC. It specifies CATTKGTRYEQYF.

This clonotype was seen many times. CDR3 bases: TGTGCCAGCAGCTTGAGACATCAAAGGGGCAATGAGCAGTTCTTC. Its translation: CASSLRHQRGNEQFF. This sequence joins TRBV7-2 and TRBJ2-1, with D possibly TRBD1 on 5 matching bases. The CDR3 is made up of 15 amino acids. V was pared by 3 bases and J by 6 bases, with 15 bases between. CDR1 and CDR2 from the germline V gene are SGHTA and FQGNSA. Full variable domain (remainder filled in from reference TRBV7-2 and TRBJ2-1): GAGVSQSPSNKVTEKGKDVELRCDPISGHTALYWYRQSLGQGLEFLIYFQGNSAPDKSGLPSDRFSAERTGGSVSTLTIQRTQQEDSAVYLCASSLRHQRGNEQFFGPGTRLTVL.

The chain carries TRBV2 and TRBJ2-7; D is undetermined. From germline, CDR1 is SNHLY and CDR2 FYNNEI. V was clipped by 2 bases and J by 2 bases, with 4 bases between them. The CDR3 is 12 residues long. CDR3 amino acids: CASSELAYEQYF. DNA for the CDR3: TGTGCCAGCAGTGAACTAGCCTACGAGCAGTACTTC.

This clonotype was observed a handful of times. V gene TRBV11-2 combines with J gene TRBJ1-2; 8 bases agree with TRBD1. The length of the CDR3 is 16 residues. Germline values: CDR1 SGHAT, CDR2 FQNNGV. V dropped 5 bases and J dropped 0; count of bases not matched to a gene: 8. CDR3 residues: CASSPDRGQANYGYTF. The CDR3 DNA reads TGTGCCAGCAGCCCAGACAGGGGCCAAGCTAACTATGGCTACACCTTC.

As to this clonotype: At one boundary the junction diverges from the germline segment, which might be a read error. V and J are TRBV6-2 or TRBV6-3 and TRBJ2-7; 7 positions match TRBD1. The V gene's germline CDR1 is MNHEY and CDR2 SVGEGT. The CDR3 runs 14 residues. The CDR3 sequence is CASGSRQGRYERYF. The DNA for the CDR3 is TGTGCCAGCGGATCCCGACAGGGTCGCTACGAGCGGTACTTC.

This clonotype was recorded a few times. The chain uses TRBV12-3 or TRBV12-4 and TRBJ1-5, with a weak D call TRBD1 (6 bases). V lost 3 bases to trimming and J lost 3 bases, with 12 bases between them. The CDR3 consists of 15 residues. CDR3 in amino acids: CASSFPGGSNQPQHF. The CDR3 bases are TGTGCCAGCAGTTTTCCCGGGGGCTCCAATCAGCCCCAGCATTTT.

This clonotype was counted between two and nine times. The gene calls are TRBV18 and TRBJ1-4; D call uncertain. The germline V gene encodes CDR1 KGHSH and CDR2 LQKENI. Trimming pared 4 bases from V and 2 bases from J, leaving 8 bases between. The CDR3 runs 14 residues. This chain's CDR3 is CASSRLGTNEKLFF. In DNA form, the CDR3 reads TGTGCCAGCTCACGGTTGGGGACTAATGAAAAACTGTTTTTT.

The V gene is TRBV5-1, the J gene TRBJ2-5; maybe TRBD2 (6 bases). Germline CDR1 and CDR2: SGHRS and YFSETQ. The CDR3 is 15 amino acids. V dropped 0 bases and J dropped 6 bases, with 15 bases sitting between them. CDR3 in amino acids: CASSLGLEGRKTQYF. As DNA, the CDR3 is TGCGCCAGCAGCTTGGGACTAGAGGGGAGGAAGACCCAGTACTTC.

V usage is TRBV20-1 and J usage is TRBJ1-1; 10 bases align to TRBD1. This CDR3 is 14 amino acids long. Germline CDR1 and CDR2: DFQATT and SNEGSKA (reference sequence). With V trimmed by 6 bases and J by 4 bases, 8 bases remained unmatched. CDR3 bases: TGCAGTGCCGCGACAGGGGGCGCAGTCACTGAAGCTTTCTTT. It encodes CSAATGGAVTEAFF.

The chain employs TRBV20-1 and TRBJ1-2, with TRBD1 as a possible D gene (5 bases). The CDR3 covers 14 residues. Between the trimmed V and J ends, which lost 1 base and 8 bases, there was a span of 17 bases. Germline lookup yields CDR1 DFQATT and CDR2 SNEGSKA (reference sequence). CDR3 residues: CSARGYGAVGGYTF. For the CDR3, the DNA is TGCAGTGCTAGAGGGTATGGGGCTGTGGGGGGCTACACCTTC.

The gene calls are TRBV4-3 and TRBJ2-2, with 10 bases matching TRBD2. V was pared by 5 bases and J by 7 bases, with 13 bases of the junction left unmatched. Germline CDR1 reads LGHNA; CDR2 reads YSLEER. CDR3 length equals 17 residues. DNA of the CDR3: TGCGCCAGCAGCGCGAGCTTTAGCGGGGGGCGCAGCGGGGAGCTGTTTTTT. This gives the protein CASSASFSGGRSGELFF.

With respect to this clonotype: One end of the junction varies from germline; a read error may be responsible. This chain joins TRBV12-3 or TRBV12-4 and TRBJ2-3; 8 positions agree with TRBD2. The CDR3 is 14 residues long. The CDR3 DNA reads TGTGCCAGCAGTCATAGAGCGGGAGCAGATGCGCAGTATTTT. Translation: CASSHRAGADAQYF.

The rearrangement links TRBV29-1 to TRBJ2-2; D gene unclear. The V gene's germline CDR1 is SQVTM and CDR2 ANQGSEA. The V and J ends lost 5 bases and 4 bases respectively, with 8 bases between them. This CDR3 has 12 residues. The CDR3 DNA follows: TGCAGCGTTTTTTGGTCCACCGGGGAGCTGTTTTTT. It codes for CSVFWSTGELFF.

This clonotype showed up just a few times. The chain recombines TRBV5-6 with TRBJ1-4, with a weak D call TRBD1 (5 bases). V lost 3 bases and J lost 5, with 14 bases in between. The CDR3 loop spans 15 amino acids. From germline, CDR1 is SGHDT and CDR2 YYEEEE. This CDR3 is CASSWWDGGNEKLFF. The CDR3 DNA reads TGTGCCAGCAGCTGGTGGGACGGTGGGAATGAAAAACTGTTTTTT. Looking up the rest from reference TRBV5-6 and TRBJ1-4 gives the full variable domain: DAGVTQSPTHLIKTRGQQVTLRCSPKSGHDTVSWYQQALGQGPQFIFQYYEEEERQRGNFPDRFSGHQFPNYSSELNVNALLLGDSALYLCASSWWDGGNEKLFFGSGTQLSVL.

The chain combines TRBV9 with TRBJ2-3; 7 bases align to TRBD1. Germline trimming cut 3 bases from V and 0 bases from J; bases unmatched to any gene: 7. This CDR3 is 16 amino acids long. Germline V gene sequence: CDR1 SGDLS, CDR2 YYNGEE. This chain's CDR3 is CASSAGTAPSTDTQYF. In DNA form, the CDR3 reads TGTGCCAGCAGCGCAGGGACAGCCCCTAGCACAGATACGCAGTATTTT.

The genes are TRBV20-1 and TRBJ2-3; TRBD2 matches 11 bases. Germline CDR1 and CDR2: DFQATT and SNEGSKA (reference sequence). The V segment lost 6 bases and the J segment 4 bases; nucleotides outside the gene matches: 9. The CDR3 length is 15 residues. CDR3 protein: CSARTSGGIPDTQYF. CDR3 sequence (DNA): TGCAGTGCACGTACTAGCGGGGGAATCCCAGATACGCAGTATTTT.

The V and J genes are TRBV5-1 and TRBJ2-3; D may correspond to TRBD1 or TRBD2 (5 bases each). V lost 1 base and J 4 bases, leaving 13 bases between the germline ends. This CDR3 is 15 amino acids long. Per the germline V gene, CDR1 is SGHRS and CDR2 is YFSETQ. The CDR3 coding sequence is TGCGCCAGCAGCTTGAGGCAGGGAGATGCAGATACGCAGTATTTT. Translating gives CASSLRQGDADTQYF. Full variable domain (rest looked up from reference TRBV5-1 and TRBJ2-3): KAGVTQTPRYLIKTRGQQVTLSCSPISGHRSVSWYQQTPGQGLQFLFEYFSETQRNKGNFPGRFSGRQFSNSRSEMNVSTLELGDSALYLCASSLRQGDADTQYFGPGTRLTVL.

This clonotype showed up just a few times. CDR3 bases: TGCAGCGTTGGAGAAGGGGAGAACTATGGCTACACCTTC. Translating gives CSVGEGENYGYTF. The rearrangement links TRBV29-1 to TRBJ1-2; maybe TRBD1 (5 bases). This CDR3 is 13 amino acids long. In germline, CDR1 is SQVTM, CDR2 ANQGSEA. V shed 4 bases and J shed 2 bases, with 11 bases lying between them.

This clonotype was found many times. The chain recombines TRBV29-1 with TRBJ1-4; 7 nucleotides line up with TRBD1. With 5 bases clipped from V and 5 bases from J, the junction kept 2 bases outside the gene matches. This CDR3 comprises 12 residues. Germline loops: CDR1 SQVTM, CDR2 ANQGSEA. The CDR3 loop is CSVSRGNEKLFF. CDR3 sequence (DNA): TGCAGCGTTTCCAGGGGGAATGAAAAACTGTTTTTT.

Comment on this clonotype: A much larger clone sits a single nucleotide away, making a read error possible. The chain recombines TRBV2 with TRBJ2-4; D call uncertain. The CDR3 sequence is 14 residues long. Germline-derived CDR1 and CDR2 are SNHLY and FYNNEI. The V end was cut by 7 bases, the J end by 8 bases, with 18 bases between. CDR3 residues: CASKKADGSDIQYF. The CDR3 coding sequence is TGTGCCAGCAAGAAGGCGGATGGCTCGGACATTCAGTACTTC.

The gene calls are TRBV5-5 and TRBJ1-5; no clear D. Germline lookup yields CDR1 SGHKS and CDR2 YYEKEE (reference sequence). The CDR3 consists of 15 residues. Trimming removed 0 bases from V and 11 bases from J, with 18 bases in between. For the CDR3, the DNA is TGTGCCAGCAGCTTGGCAGAGGGCCGATGGGGAGCCCAGCATTTT. Translation gives CASSLAEGRWGAQHF.

This chain links TRBV6-2 or TRBV6-3 with TRBJ2-5; D could derive from TRBD1 or TRBD2 (5 bases each). The germline V gene has CDR1 MNHEY and CDR2 SVGEGT. CDR3 length: 15 amino acids. The V end was cut by 6 bases, the J end by 4 bases, with 18 bases between. The CDR3 loop reads CASRMTGTVRETQYF. In nucleotides, the CDR3 is TGTGCCAGCAGGATGACCGGGACCGTAAGAGAGACCCAGTACTTC.